This T cell receptor (beta chain) was identified in a study of identical twins. This clonotype was detected a few times. Its antigen is not known. A universal primer site was added by template switching, and unique molecular identifiers were carried by the cDNA. TCRdb re-derived calls from the 5' RACE reads in MiXCR, one entry per CDR3 protein. The table includes about 390,000 distinct CDR3 sequences, about 10% detected once. Overall study findings and caveats: Where beta out-of-frame sequences were concerned, excess twin sharing was weaker. Models underestimated TCR alpha sharing (out-of-frame) in monozygotic twins. Conclusions rested on cross-sectional statistics rather than following the same donors.

The TCR was taken from a woman between 45 and 65 years old in good health. Sequencing was carried out using naive T cells sorted from blood.

As DNA, the CDR3 is TGTGCCAGCAGTGTCGTACAGACTAGCATTGGAGATACGCAGTATTTT. Protein product: CASSVVQTSIGDTQYF. The chain employs TRBV2 and TRBJ2-3; 7 bases map to TRBD2. V lost 4 bases to trimming and J lost 5 bases; unmatched junction nucleotides: 12. CDR1 SNHLY and CDR2 FYNNEI come from the germline V gene. This CDR3 contains 16 residues.